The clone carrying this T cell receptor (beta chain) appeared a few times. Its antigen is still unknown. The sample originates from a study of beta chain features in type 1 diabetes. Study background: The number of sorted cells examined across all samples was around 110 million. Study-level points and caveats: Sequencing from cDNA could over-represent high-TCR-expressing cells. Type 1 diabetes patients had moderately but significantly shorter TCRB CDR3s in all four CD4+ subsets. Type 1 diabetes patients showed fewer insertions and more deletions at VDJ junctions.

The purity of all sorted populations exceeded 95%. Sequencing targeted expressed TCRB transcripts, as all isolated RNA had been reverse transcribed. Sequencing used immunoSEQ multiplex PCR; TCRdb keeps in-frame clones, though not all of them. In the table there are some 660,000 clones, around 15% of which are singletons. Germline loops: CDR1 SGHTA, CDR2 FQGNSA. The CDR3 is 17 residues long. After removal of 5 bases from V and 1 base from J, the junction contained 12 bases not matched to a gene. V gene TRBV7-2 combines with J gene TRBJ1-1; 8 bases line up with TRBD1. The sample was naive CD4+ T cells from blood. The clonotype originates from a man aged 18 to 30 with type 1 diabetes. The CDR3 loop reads CASSLRFVTGANTEAFF. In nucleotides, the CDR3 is TGTGCCAGCAGCCTCCGCTTTGTGACAGGGGCGAACACTGAAGCTTTCTTT.